This entry lists 11 T cell receptor beta chains sequenced from one sample in a study of blood T cell repertoires in COVID-19. Data came from immunoSEQ multiplex PCR; TCRdb stores just in-frame clones and leaves some out. Among around 620,000 clones listed, approximately 90% were seen once. The sample consisted of peripheral blood. The receptors stem from a woman aged 18-29 years with acute or convalescent COVID-19.

This clone was counted between two and nine times. This chain links TRBV3-1 (or the pseudogene TRBV3-2) with TRBJ1-1; 7 nucleotides line up with TRBD1. In germline, CDR1 is LGHDT, CDR2 YNNKEL (reference sequence). Trimming took 6 bases from V and 0 from J; bases not matched to a gene: 7. The CDR3 spans 15 residues. CDR3 amino acids: CASRRTGGMNTEAFF. The CDR3 nucleotides are TGTGCCAGCAGAAGGACAGGAGGTATGAACACTGAAGCTTTCTTT.

The rearrangement links TRBV5-6 to TRBJ2-7; 10 bases fit TRBD1. The CDR3 spans 14 residues. Germline values: CDR1 SGHDT, CDR2 YYEEEE. V dropped 4 bases and J dropped 4; count of bases not matched to a gene: 5. The CDR3 region has the DNA TGTGCCAGCAGCACCGGGACAGGGGTTTACGAGCAGTACTTC. Protein product: CASSTGTGVYEQYF. The full variable domain, with the rest looked up from reference TRBV5-6 and TRBJ2-7, is DAGVTQSPTHLIKTRGQQVTLRCSPKSGHDTVSWYQQALGQGPQFIFQYYEEEERQRGNFPDRFSGHQFPNYSSELNVNALLLGDSALYLCASSTGTGVYEQYFGPGTRLTVT.

The genes are TRBV6-5 and TRBJ1-2, with 9 positions matching TRBD1. The CDR3 has 15 amino acids. Germline lookup yields CDR1 MNHEY and CDR2 SVGAGI. Trimming at V came to 7 bases and at J to 6 bases, leaving 12 bases not matched to a gene. The CDR3 sequence: CASKTDRGPSDGYTF. CDR3 coding DNA: TGTGCCAGCAAAACGGACAGGGGACCATCGGATGGCTACACCTTC.

The chain carries TRBV4-3 and TRBJ2-7, with TRBD2 as a possible D gene (5 bases). The CDR3 runs 13 residues. V was shortened by 0 bases and J by 9 bases, with 12 bases between the two germline ends. Germline V CDR1 and CDR2: LGHNA, YSLEER. The CDR3 loop reads CASSQDKDSSQYF. CDR3 DNA: TGCGCCAGCAGCCAAGATAAGGACTCCTCGCAGTACTTC.

The V gene is TRBV5-6, the J gene TRBJ2-2; a weak D match, TRBD1 (6 bases). This CDR3 spans 15 amino acids. Trimming took 3 bases from V and 4 from J, leaving 13 bases between them. CDR1 is SGHDT and CDR2 is YYEEEE in the germline V gene. The CDR3: CASSSLDRITGELFF. The CDR3 nucleotides read TGTGCCAGCAGCTCCCTCGACAGGATCACCGGGGAGCTGTTTTTT.

The chain has TRBV25-1 and TRBJ1-1; unclear D gene. The CDR3 covers 14 residues. Germline CDR1 MGHDK, CDR2 SYGVNS. Trimming left V 1 base short and J 4 bases short, with 10 bases between. CDR3 DNA: TGTGCCAGCAGTGAATTCGGGGTTCTCACTGAAGCTTTCTTT. It specifies CASSEFGVLTEAFF. The complete variable domain, with remaining parts taken from reference TRBV25-1 and TRBJ1-1, reads EADIYQTPRYLVIGTGKKITLECSQTMGHDKMYWYQQDPGMELHLIHYSYGVNSTEKGDLSSESTVSRIRTEHFPLTLESARPSHTSQYLCASSEFGVLTEAFFGQGTRLTVV.

The chain carries TRBV4-2 and TRBJ1-2; no definite D call. The CDR3 is 14 residues long. V was cut by 3 bases and J by 6 bases, with 14 bases left in between. Per the germline V gene, CDR1 is LGHNA and CDR2 is YNFKEQ. In DNA form, the CDR3 reads TGTGCCAGCAGCCACCCACAGTCAGCGGATGGCTACACCTTC. Amino acids: CASSHPQSADGYTF.

The chain is built from TRBV12-5 and TRBJ1-1; D is uncertain. Trimming took off 6 bases at V and 3 bases at J, with 17 bases between the two ends. This CDR3 contains 15 residues. CDR1 LGHNT and CDR2 FRNRAP come from the germline V gene. The CDR3 DNA reads as TGTGCTAGTGGCCCGGCTAAAGGAGTGGACACTGAAGCTTTCTTT. Translation: CASGPAKGVDTEAFF.

The chain uses TRBV5-1 and TRBJ1-2; no clear D gene. Germline V gives CDR1 SGHRS, CDR2 YFSETQ. V was clipped by 0 bases and J by 4 bases, with 13 bases between them. The CDR3 covers 15 residues. The CDR3 DNA follows: TGCGCCAGCAGCTTGGAATGGACTTTTACCTATGGCTACACCTTC. Protein: CASSLEWTFTYGYTF.

The chain combines TRBV20-1 with TRBJ1-1, with TRBD1 matching 7 bases. The CDR3 runs to 11 residues. Germline V CDR1 and CDR2: DFQATT, SNEGSKA (reference sequence). The junction had 11 bases not matched to a gene; V was cut back by 6 bases and J by 13 bases. CDR3 sequence reads: CSAPRQGKYFF. CDR3 in DNA: TGCAGTGCGCCTCGACAGGGAAAATATTTCTTT.

A word on this clone: Distinct nucleotide sequences in the sample also encode this CDR3. The J gene is TRBJ1-2, the V gene TRBV19, with D uncertain. CDR3 size: 12 residues. The V end lost 6 bases, the J end lost 4 bases, and 9 bases lay between the germline ends. Per germline, CDR1 LNHDA and CDR2 SQIVND (reference sequence). The CDR3 DNA sequence: TGTGCCAGTAGAGACCGGGGCTATGGCTACACCTTC. Its translation: CASRDRGYGYTF.